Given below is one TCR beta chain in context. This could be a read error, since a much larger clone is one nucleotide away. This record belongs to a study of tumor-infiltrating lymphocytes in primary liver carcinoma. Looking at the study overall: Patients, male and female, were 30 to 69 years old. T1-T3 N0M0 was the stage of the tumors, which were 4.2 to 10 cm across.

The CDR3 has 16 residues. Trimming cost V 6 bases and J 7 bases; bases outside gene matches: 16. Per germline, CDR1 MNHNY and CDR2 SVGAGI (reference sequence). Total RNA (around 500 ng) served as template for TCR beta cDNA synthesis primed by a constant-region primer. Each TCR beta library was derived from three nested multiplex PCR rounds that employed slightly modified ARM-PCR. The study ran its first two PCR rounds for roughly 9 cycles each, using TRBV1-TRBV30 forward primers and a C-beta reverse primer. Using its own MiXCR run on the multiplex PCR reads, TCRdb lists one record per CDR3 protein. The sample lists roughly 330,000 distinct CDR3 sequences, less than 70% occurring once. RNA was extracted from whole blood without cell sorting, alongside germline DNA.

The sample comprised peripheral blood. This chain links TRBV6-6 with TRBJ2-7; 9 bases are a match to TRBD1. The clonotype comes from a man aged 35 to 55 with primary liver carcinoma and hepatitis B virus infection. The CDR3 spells CASSDSRTGALGEQYF. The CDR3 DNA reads TGTGCCAGCAGCGACAGTCGGACAGGGGCGTTGGGTGAGCAGTACTTC.